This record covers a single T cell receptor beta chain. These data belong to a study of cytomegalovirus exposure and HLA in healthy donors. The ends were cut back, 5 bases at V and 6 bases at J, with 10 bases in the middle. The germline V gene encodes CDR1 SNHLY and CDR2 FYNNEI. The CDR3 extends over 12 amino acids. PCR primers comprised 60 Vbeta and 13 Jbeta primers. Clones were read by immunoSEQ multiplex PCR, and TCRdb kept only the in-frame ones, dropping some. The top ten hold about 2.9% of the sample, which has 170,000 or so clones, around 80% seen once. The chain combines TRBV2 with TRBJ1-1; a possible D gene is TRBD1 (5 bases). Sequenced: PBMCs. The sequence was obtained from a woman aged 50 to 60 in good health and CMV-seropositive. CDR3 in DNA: TGTGCCAGCAGTTTCAGGGCAGCTGAAGCTTTCTTT. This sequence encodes CASSFRAAEAFF.